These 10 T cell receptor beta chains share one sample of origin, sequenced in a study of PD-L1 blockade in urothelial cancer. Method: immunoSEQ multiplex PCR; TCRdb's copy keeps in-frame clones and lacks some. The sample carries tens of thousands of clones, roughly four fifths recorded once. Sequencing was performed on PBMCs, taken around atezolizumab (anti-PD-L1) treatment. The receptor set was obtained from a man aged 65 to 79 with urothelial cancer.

CDR3 nucleotide sequence: TGTGCCAGCTCGCAACAGTCCTATAGCAATCAGCCCCAGCATTTT. This encodes CASSQQSYSNQPQHF. The chain couples TRBV18 to TRBJ1-5; D gene unclear. Germline CDR1 and CDR2: KGHSH and LQKENI. The germline V and J ends were trimmed by 6 bases and 0 bases, with 12 bases remaining between them. The CDR3 runs to 15 residues.

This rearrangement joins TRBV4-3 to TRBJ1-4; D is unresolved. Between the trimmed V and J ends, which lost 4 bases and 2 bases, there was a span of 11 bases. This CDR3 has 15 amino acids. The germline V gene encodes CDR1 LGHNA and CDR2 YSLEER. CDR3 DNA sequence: TGCGCCAGCAGCCCCCGGAGCACCACTAATGAAAAACTGTTTTTT. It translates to CASSPRSTTNEKLFF.

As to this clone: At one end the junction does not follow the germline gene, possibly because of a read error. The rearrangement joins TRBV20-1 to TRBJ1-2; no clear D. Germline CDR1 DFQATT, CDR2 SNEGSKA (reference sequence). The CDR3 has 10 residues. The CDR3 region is CSPGRAPLIF. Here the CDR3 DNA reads TGCAGTCCTGGGAGGGCTCCACTCATCTTC.

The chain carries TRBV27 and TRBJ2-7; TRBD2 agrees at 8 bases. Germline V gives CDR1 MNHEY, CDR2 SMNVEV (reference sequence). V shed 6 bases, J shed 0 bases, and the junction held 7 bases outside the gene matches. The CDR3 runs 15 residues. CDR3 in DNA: TGTGCCAGCAGGAATAGCGGGGCTTCCTCCTACGAGCAGTACTTC. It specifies CASRNSGASSYEQYF.

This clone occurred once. CDR3 loop: CASRPGRPSGANVLTF. DNA of the CDR3: TGCGCCAGCCGTCCCGGGAGGCCCTCTGGGGCCAACGTCCTGACTTTC. The chain joins TRBV10-2 to TRBJ2-6, with 7 bases matching TRBD2. V trimming: 8 bases; J trimming: 0 bases; junction bases outside the gene matches: 7. The CDR3 length is 16 residues. The germline CDR1 and CDR2 sequences are WSHSY and SAAADI.

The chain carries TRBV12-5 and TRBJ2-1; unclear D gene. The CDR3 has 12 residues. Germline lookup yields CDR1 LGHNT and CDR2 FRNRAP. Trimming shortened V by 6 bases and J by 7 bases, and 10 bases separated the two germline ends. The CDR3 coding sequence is TGTGCTAGTGGGACCGGGTGGAATGAGCAGTTCTTC. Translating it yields CASGTGWNEQFF.

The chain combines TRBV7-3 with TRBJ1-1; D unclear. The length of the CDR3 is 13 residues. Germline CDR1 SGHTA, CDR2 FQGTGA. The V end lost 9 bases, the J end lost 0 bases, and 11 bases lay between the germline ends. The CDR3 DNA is TGTGCCAGTAAAGCAGGTTTGAACACTGAAGCTTTCTTT. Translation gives CASKAGLNTEAFF.

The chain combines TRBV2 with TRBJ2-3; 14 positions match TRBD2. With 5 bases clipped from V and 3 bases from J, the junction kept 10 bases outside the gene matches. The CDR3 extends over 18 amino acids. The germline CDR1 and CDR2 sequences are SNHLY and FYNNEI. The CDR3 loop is CASSSPGTSGSSTDTQYF. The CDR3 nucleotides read TGTGCCAGCAGTTCTCCCGGGACTAGCGGGAGTTCAACAGATACGCAGTATTTT.

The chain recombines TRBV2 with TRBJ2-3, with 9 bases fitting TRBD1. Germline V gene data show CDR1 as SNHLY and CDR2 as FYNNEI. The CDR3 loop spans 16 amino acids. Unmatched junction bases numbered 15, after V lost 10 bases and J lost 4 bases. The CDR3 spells CATSKGRGQGSDTQYF. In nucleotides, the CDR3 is TGTGCCACCTCTAAGGGAAGGGGACAGGGTTCAGATACGCAGTATTTT.

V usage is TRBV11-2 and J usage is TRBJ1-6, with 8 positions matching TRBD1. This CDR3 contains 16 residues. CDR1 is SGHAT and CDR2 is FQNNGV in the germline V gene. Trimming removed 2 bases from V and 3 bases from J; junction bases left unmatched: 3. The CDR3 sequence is CASSLSGGYYNSPLHF. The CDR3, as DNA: TGTGCCAGCAGCTTATCAGGGGGCTACTATAATTCACCCCTCCACTTT.